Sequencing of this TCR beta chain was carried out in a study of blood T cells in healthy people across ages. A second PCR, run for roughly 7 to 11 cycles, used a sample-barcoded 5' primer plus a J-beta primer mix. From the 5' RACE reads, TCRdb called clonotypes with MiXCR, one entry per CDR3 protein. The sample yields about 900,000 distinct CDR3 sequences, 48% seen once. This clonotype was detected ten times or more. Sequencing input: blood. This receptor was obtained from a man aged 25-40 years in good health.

The CDR3 loop is CASSLRVSGANVLTF. CDR3 DNA sequence: TGTGCCAGCAGCTTACGGGTCTCTGGGGCCAACGTCCTGACTTTC. The genes are TRBV12-3 or TRBV12-4 and TRBJ2-6; D call uncertain. This CDR3 is built from 15 residues. V lost 6 bases and J 0 bases, leaving 9 bases between the germline ends.